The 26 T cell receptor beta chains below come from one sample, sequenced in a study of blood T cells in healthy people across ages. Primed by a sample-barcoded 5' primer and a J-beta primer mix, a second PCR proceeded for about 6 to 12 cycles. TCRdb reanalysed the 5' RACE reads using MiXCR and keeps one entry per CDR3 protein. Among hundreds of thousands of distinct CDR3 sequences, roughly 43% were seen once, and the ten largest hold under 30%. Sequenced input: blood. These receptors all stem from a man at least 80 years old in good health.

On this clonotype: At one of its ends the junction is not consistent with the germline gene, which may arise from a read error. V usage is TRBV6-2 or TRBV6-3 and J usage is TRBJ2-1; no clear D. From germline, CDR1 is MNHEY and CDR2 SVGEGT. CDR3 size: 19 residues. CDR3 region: CASSYFHDSRQSSYSEQFF. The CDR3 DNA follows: TGTGCCAGCAGTTACTTCCACGACTCGCGGCAGAGCTCCTACAGTGAGCAGTTCTTC.

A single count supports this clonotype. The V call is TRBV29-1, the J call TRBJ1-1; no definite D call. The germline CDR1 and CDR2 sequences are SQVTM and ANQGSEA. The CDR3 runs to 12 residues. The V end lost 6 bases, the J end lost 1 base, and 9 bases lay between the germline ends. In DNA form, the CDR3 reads TGCAGCGTCCGAGAAGGGAACACTGAAGCTTTCTTT. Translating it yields CSVREGNTEAFF.

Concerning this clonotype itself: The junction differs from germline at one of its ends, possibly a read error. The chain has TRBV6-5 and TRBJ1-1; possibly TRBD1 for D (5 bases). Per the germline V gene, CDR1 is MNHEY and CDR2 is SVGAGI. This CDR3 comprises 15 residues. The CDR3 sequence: CTSSYSRSGHTEAFF. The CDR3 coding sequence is TGTACCAGCAGTTACTCAAGGTCGGGGCACACTGAAGCTTTCTTT.

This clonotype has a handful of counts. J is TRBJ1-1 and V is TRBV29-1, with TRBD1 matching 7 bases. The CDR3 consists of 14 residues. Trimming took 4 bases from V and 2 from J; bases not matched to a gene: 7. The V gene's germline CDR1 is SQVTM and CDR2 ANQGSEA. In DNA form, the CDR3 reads TGCAGCGTTGGGGAGGACAGGAAAAACACTGAAGCTTTCTTT. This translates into CSVGEDRKNTEAFF.

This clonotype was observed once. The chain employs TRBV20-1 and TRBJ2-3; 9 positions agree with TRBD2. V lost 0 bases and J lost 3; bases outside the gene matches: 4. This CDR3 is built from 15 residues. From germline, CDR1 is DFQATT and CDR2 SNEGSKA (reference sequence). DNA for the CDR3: TGCAGTGCTAGAGACGCAGCGGGGGGTACAGATACGCAGTATTTT. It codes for CSARDAAGGTDTQYF.

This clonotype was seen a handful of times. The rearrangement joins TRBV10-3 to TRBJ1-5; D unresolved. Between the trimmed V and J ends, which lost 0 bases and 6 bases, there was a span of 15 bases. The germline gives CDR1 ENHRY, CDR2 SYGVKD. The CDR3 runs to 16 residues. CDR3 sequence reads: CAISESNSPVGQPQHF. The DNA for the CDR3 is TGTGCCATCAGTGAGTCCAACAGCCCGGTCGGTCAGCCCCAGCATTTT.

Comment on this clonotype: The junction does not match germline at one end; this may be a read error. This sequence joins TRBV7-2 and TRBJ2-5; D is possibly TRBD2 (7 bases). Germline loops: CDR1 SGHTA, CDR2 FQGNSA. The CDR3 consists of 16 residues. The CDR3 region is CASSLAIGGGQETQYF. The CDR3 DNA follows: TGTGCCAGCAGCTTAGCGATTGGGGGGGGCCAAGAGACCCAGTATTTC.

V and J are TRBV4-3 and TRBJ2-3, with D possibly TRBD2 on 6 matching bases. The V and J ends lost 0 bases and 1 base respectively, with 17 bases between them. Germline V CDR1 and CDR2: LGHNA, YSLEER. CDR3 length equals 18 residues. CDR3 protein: CASSQDAGSGYRTDTQYF. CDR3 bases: TGCGCCAGCAGCCAAGATGCGGGGAGCGGATATCGCACAGATACGCAGTATTTT.

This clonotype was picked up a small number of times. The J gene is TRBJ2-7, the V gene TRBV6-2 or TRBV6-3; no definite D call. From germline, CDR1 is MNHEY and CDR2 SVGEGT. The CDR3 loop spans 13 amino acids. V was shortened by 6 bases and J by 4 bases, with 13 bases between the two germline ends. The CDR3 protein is CASRPTTEYEQYF. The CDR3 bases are TGTGCCAGCAGACCAACAACCGAGTACGAGCAGTACTTC.

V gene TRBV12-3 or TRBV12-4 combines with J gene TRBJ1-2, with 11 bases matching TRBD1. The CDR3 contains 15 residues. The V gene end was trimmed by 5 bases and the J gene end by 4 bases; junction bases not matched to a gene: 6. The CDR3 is CASSPRTGGFYGYTF. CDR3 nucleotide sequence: TGTGCCAGCAGTCCGCGGACAGGGGGCTTCTATGGCTACACCTTC.

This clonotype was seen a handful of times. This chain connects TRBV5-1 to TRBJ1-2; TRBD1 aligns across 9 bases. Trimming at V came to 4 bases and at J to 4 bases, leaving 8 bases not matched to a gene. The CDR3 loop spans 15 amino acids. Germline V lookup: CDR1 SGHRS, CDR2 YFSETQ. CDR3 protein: CASSHPGQGLYGYTF. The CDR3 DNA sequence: TGCGCCAGCAGCCACCCGGGACAGGGTCTCTATGGCTACACCTTC.

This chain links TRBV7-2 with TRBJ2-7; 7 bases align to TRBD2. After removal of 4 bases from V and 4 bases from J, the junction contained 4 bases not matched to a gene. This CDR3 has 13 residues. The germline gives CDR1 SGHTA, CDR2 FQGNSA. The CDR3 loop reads CASSSASGYEQYF. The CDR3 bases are TGTGCCAGCAGCTCCGCTAGCGGATACGAGCAGTACTTC.

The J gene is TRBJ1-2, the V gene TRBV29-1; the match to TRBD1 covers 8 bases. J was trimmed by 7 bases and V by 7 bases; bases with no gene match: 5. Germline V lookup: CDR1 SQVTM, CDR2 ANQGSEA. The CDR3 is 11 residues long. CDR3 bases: TGCAGCGGGGGACAGGCGTCTGGCTACACCTTC. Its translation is CSGGQASGYTF. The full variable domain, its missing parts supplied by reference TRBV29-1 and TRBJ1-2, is SAVISQKPSRDICQRGTSLTIQCQVDSQVTMMFWYRQQPGQSLTLIATANQGSEATYESGFVIDKFPISRPNLTFSTLTVSNMSPEDSSIYLCSGGQASGYTFGSGTRLTVV.

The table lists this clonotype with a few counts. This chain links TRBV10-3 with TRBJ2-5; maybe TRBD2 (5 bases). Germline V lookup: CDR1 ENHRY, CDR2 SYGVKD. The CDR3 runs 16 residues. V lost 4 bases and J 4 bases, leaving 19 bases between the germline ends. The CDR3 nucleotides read TGTGCCATCAGTGTCGGAGTCGGAGGTCTCGGAGAGACCCAGTACTTC. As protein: CAISVGVGGLGETQYF.

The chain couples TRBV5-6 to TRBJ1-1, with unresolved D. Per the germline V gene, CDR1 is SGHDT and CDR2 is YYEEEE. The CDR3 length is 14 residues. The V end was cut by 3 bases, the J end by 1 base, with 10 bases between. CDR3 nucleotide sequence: TGTGCCAGCAGCTGGGAAGAGAGGAACACTGAAGCTTTCTTT. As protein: CASSWEERNTEAFF.

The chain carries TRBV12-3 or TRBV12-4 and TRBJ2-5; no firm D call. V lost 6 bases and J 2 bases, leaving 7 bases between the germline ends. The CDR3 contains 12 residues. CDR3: CASSLMQETQYF. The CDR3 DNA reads TGTGCCAGCAGCCTTATGCAAGAGACCCAGTACTTC.

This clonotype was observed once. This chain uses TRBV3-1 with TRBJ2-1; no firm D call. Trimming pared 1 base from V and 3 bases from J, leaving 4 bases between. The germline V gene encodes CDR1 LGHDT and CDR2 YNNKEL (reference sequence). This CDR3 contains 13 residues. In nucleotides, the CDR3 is TGTGCCAGCAGCCAAGGGGACTACAATGAGCAGTTCTTC. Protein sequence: CASSQGDYNEQFF.

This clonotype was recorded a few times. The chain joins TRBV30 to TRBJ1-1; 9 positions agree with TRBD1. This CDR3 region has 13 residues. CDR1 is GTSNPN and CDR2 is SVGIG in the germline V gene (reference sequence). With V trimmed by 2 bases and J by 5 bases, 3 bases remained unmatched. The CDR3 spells CAWSPGQGTEAFF. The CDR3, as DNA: TGTGCCTGGAGTCCCGGACAGGGGACTGAAGCTTTCTTT.

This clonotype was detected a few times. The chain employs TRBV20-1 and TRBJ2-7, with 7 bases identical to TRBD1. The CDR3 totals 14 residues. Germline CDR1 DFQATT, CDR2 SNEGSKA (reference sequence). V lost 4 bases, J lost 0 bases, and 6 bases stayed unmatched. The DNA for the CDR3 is TGCAGTGCTACACACAGGGGCCTCTCCTACGAGCAGTACTTC. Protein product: CSATHRGLSYEQYF.

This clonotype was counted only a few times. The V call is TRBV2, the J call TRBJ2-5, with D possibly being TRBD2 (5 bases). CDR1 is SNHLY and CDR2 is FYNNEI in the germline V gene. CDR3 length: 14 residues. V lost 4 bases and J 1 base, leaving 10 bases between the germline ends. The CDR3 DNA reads TGTGCCAGCAGTGGTGTCAGCGGCCAAGAGACCCAGTACTTC. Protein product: CASSGVSGQETQYF.

The CDR3 DNA follows: TGTGCCAGCAGTGACGAGGGGGCCGGGGAGCTGTTTTTT. Translated: CASSDEGAGELFF. V gene TRBV6-6 combines with J gene TRBJ2-2, with D maybe TRBD1 (6 bases). V lost 5 bases to trimming and J lost 6 bases, with 10 bases between them. Looked up from germline, CDR1 is MNHNY and CDR2 is SVGAGI (reference sequence). CDR3 size: 13 residues.

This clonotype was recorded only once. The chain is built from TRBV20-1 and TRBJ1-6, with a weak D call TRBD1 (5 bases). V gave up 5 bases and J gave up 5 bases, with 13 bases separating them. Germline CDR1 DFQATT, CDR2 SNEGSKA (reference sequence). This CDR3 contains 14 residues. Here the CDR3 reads CSAQTALDNSPLHF. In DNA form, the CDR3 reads TGCAGTGCTCAGACAGCTCTTGATAATTCACCCCTCCACTTT.

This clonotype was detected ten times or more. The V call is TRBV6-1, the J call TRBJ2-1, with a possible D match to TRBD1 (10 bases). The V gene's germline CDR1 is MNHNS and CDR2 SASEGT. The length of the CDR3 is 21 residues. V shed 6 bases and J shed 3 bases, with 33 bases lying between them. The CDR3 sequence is CASRRQGASGTASGYYNEQFF. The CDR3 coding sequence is TGTGCCAGCAGGAGACAGGGGGCTAGCGGGACCGCTAGCGGCTACTACAATGAGCAGTTCTTC.

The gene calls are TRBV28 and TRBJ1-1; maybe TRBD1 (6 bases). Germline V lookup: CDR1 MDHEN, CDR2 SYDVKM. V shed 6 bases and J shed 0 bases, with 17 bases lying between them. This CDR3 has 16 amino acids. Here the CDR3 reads CASRGAGGRMNTEAFF. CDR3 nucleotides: TGTGCCAGCAGGGGGGCGGGGGGCCGCATGAACACTGAAGCTTTCTTT.

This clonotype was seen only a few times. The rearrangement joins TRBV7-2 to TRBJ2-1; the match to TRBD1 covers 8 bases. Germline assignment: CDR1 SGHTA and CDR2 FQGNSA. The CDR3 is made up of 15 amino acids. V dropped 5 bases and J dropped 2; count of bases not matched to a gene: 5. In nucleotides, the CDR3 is TGTGCCAGCAGCAGGGACAGGAGTACCTACAATGAGCAGTTCTTC. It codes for CASSRDRSTYNEQFF.

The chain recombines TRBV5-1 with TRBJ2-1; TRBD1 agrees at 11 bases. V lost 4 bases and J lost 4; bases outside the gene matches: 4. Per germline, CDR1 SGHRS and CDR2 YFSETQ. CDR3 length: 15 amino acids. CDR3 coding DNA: TGCGCCAGCAGCCGGGGACAGGGGGGATACAATGAGCAGTTCTTC. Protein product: CASSRGQGGYNEQFF.